The clone carrying this T cell receptor (beta chain) was found a few times. Its antigen remains unknown. The data originate from a study of T cells after yellow fever vaccination. Study-wide results and caveats: Abundant bulk-population clonotypes could contaminate the FACS-sorted repertoires.

Germline V gives CDR1 LGHDT, CDR2 YNNKEL (reference sequence). With V trimmed by 5 bases and J by 8 bases, 4 bases remained unmatched. CDR3 length equals 14 residues. TCR cDNA, made by 5'RACE template switching, carried an added universal primer site and UMIs. TCRdb analysed the 5' RACE reads with MiXCR anew, one entry per CDR3 protein. The table lists about 260,000 distinct CDR3 sequences, about 5.2% of them singletons. This chain joins TRBV3-1 and TRBJ1-6; 9 positions match TRBD1. The clonotype was recovered from a man between 18 and 35 years old who received the YFV17D yellow fever vaccine. The sample in question was CD4+ T cells sorted from PBMCs, obtained on the day of the yellow fever booster vaccination. The CDR3, as DNA: TGTGCCAGCAGCAACCGGGACAGGGATTCACCCCTCCACTTT. It codes for CASSNRDRDSPLHF.